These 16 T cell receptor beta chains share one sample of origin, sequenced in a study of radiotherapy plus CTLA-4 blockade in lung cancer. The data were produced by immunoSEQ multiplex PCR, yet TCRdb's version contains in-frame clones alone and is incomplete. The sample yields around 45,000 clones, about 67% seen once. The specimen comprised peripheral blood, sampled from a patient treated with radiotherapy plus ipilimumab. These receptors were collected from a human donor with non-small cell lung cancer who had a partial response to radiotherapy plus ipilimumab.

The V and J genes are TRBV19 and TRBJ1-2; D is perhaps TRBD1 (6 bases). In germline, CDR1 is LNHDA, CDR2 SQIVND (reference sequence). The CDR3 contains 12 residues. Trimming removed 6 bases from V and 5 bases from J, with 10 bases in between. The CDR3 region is CASSTGQYGYTF. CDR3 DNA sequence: TGTGCCAGTAGCACAGGGCAGTATGGCTACACCTTC.

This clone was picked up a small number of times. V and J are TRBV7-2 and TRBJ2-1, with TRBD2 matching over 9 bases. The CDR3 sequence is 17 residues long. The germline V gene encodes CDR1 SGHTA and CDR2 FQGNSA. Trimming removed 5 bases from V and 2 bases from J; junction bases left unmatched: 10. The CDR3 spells CASSQAGGRTTYNEQFF. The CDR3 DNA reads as TGTGCCAGCAGCCAAGCGGGGGGCCGGACCACCTACAATGAGCAGTTCTTC.

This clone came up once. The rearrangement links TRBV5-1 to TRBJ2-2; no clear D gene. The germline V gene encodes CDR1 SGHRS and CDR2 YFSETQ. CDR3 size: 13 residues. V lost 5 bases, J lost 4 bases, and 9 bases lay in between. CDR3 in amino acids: CASRTEFTGELFF. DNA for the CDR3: TGCGCCAGCAGAACAGAATTCACCGGGGAGCTGTTTTTT. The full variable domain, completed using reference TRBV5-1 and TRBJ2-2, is KAGVTQTPRYLIKTRGQQVTLSCSPISGHRSVSWYQQTPGQGLQFLFEYFSETQRNKGNFPGRFSGRQFSNSRSEMNVSTLELGDSALYLCASRTEFTGELFFGEGSRLTVL.

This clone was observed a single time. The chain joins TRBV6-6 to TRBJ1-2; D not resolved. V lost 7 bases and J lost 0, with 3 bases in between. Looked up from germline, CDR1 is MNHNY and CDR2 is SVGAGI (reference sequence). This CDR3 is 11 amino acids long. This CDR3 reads CASNTNYGYTF. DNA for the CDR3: TGTGCCAGCAATACTAACTATGGCTACACCTTC.

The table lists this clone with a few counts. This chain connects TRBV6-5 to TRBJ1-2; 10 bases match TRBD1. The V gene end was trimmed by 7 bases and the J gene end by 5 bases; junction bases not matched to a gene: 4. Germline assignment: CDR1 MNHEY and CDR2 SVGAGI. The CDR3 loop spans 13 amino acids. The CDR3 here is CASTRQGAYGYTF. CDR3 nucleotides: TGTGCCAGCACCCGACAGGGGGCGTATGGCTACACCTTC.

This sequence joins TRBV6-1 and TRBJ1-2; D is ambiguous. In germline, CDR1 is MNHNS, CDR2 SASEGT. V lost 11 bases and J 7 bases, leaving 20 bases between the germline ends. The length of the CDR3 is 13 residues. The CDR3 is CAVPLGGNGGYTF. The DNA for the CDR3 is TGTGCCGTCCCCCTGGGAGGGAATGGTGGCTACACCTTC.

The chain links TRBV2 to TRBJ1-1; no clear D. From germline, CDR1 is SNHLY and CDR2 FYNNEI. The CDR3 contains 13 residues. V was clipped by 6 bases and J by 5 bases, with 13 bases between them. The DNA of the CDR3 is TGTGCCAGCAGCCCAGGTAAAAGGACTGAAGCTTTCTTT. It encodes CASSPGKRTEAFF.

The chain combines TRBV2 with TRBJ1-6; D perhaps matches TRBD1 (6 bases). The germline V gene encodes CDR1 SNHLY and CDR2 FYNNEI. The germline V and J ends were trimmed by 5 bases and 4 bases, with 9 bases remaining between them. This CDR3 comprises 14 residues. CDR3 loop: CASSLQGYNSPLHF. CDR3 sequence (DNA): TGTGCCAGCAGTTTACAGGGATATAATTCACCCCTCCACTTT.

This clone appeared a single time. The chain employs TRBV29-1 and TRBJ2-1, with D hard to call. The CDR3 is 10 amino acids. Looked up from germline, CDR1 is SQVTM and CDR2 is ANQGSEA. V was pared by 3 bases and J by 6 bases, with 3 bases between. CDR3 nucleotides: TGCAGCGTTGAGAGCAATGAGCAGTTCTTC. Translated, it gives CSVESNEQFF.

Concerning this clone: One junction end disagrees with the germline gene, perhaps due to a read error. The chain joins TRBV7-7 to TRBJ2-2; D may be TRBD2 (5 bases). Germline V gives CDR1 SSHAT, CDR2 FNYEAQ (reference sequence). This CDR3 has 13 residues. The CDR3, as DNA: TGTGCTAGCAGCCCCGTAGCGACCGGGGAGCTGTTTTTT. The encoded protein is CASSPVATGELFF.

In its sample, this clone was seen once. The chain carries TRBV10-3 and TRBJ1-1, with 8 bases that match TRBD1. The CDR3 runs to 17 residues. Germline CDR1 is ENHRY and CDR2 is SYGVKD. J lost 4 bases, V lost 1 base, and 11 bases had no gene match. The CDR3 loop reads CAISELGTGARGTEAFF. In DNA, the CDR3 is TGTGCCATCAGTGAGTTGGGGACAGGAGCGCGGGGCACTGAAGCTTTCTTT.

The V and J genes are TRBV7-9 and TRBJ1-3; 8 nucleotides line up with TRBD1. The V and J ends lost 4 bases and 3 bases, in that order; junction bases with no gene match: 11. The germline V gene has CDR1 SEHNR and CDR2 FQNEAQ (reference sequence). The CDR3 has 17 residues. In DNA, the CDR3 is TGTGCCAGCAGCTCAAGCAATACAGGGGGTTATGGAAACACCATATATTTT. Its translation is CASSSSNTGGYGNTIYF.

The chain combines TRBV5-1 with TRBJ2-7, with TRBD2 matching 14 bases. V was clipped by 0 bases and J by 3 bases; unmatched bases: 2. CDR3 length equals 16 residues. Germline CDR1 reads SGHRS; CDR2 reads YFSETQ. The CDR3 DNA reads TGCGCCAGCAGCTTGGGGGGGACTAGCGGGGGCTACGAGCAGTACTTC. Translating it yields CASSLGGTSGGYEQYF.

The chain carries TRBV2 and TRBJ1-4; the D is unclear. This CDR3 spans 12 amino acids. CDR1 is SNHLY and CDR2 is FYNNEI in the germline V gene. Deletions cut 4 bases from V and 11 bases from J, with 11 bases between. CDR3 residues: CASSAVGGKLFF. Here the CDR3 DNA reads TGTGCCAGCAGTGCCGTGGGAGGGAAACTGTTTTTT.

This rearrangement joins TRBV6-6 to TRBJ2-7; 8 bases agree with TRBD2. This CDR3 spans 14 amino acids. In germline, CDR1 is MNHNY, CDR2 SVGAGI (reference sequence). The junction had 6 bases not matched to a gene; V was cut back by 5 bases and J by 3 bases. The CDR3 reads CASSRLSGSYEQYF. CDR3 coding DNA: TGTGCCAGCAGTCGCCTGAGCGGGAGCTACGAGCAGTACTTC.

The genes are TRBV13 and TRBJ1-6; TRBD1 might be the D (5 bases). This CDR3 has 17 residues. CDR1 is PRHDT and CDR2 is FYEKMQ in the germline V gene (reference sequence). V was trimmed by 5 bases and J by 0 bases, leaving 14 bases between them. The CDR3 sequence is CASSKHRQASYNSPLHF. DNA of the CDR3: TGTGCCAGCAGCAAACACAGGCAGGCCTCCTATAATTCACCCCTCCACTTT.